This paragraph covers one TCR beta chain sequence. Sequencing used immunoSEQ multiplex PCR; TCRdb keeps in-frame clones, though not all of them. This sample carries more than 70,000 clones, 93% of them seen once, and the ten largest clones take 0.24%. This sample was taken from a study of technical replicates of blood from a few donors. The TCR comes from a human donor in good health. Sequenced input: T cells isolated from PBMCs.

CDR3 sequence reads: CASSYQGQGGNEQFF. CDR3 sequence (DNA): TGTGCCAGCAGCTACCAGGGACAGGGAGGCAATGAGCAGTTCTTC. This chain uses TRBV7-9 with TRBJ2-1; 9 bases align to TRBD1. Trimming at V came to 4 bases and at J to 6 bases, leaving 7 bases not matched to a gene. This CDR3 comprises 15 residues. Germline V gene data show CDR1 as SEHNR and CDR2 as FQNEAQ (reference sequence). The full variable domain, rest sourced from reference TRBV7-9 and TRBJ2-1, is DTGVSQNPRHKITKRGQNVTFRCDPISEHNRLYWYRQTLGQGPEFLTYFQNEAQLEKSRLLSDRFSAERPKGSFSTLEIQRTEQGDSAMYLCASSYQGQGGNEQFFGPGTRLTVL.